This T cell receptor beta chain originates from a study of blood T cell repertoires in COVID-19. The overall study: Italy, Spain and the United States were the sources of the convalescent and acute COVID-19 samples. PBMCs, B-cell-depleted T cells, or T cells were the source of the cDNA or gDNA that made up the material.

Living in 25 or so US areas, the participants were between roughly 18 and 89 years of age. Categorization into cohorts depended on clinical history that participants reported. The data were produced by immunoSEQ multiplex PCR, yet TCRdb's version contains in-frame clones alone and is incomplete. Of around 300,000 clones listed, over 75% are singletons. The specimen sequenced was PBMCs or T cells enriched from blood (not recorded which). The TCR sequence derives from a woman aged 25-40 years who had recovered from COVID-19.

CDR3 protein: CSVAGDRGNEQYF. CDR3 nucleotide sequence: TGCAGCGTTGCGGGGGACAGGGGGAACGAGCAGTACTTC. The rearrangement joins TRBV29-1 to TRBJ2-7; TRBD1 matches at 11 bases. After removal of 4 bases from V and 5 bases from J, the junction contained 4 bases not matched to a gene. Germline CDR1 SQVTM, CDR2 ANQGSEA. This CDR3 comprises 13 residues.